This entry is about one T cell receptor beta chain. The ends lost 4 bases at V and 3 bases at J; junction bases unmatched: 6. Per the germline V gene, CDR1 is SGHNT and CDR2 is YYREEE (reference sequence). The CDR3 covers 17 residues. These data are taken from a study of cytomegalovirus exposure and HLA in healthy donors. Both 60 Vbeta primers and 13 Jbeta primers went into the PCR. Repertoires were generated with immunoSEQ multiplex PCR, while TCRdb's copy carries only in-frame clones and drops some. The data contain around 59,000 clones, roughly 80% of them singletons. The material sequenced was PBMCs. The TCR comes from a woman aged 40 to 50 in good health and CMV-seronegative. This chain joins TRBV5-4 and TRBJ2-5; 16 nucleotides line up with TRBD2. CDR3 in DNA: TGTGCCAGCAGCCCGGGACTAGCGGGAGGGCCAGAAGAGACCCAGTACTTC. Its protein product is CASSPGLAGGPEETQYF. Drawing the rest from reference TRBV5-4 and TRBJ2-5, the complete variable domain is ETGVTQSPTHLIKTRGQQVTLRCSSQSGHNTVSWYQQALGQGPQFIFQYYREEENGRGNFPPRFSGLQFPNYSSELNVNALELDDSALYLCASSPGLAGGPEETQYFGPGTRLLVL.